One sample yielded the 23 T cell receptor beta chains listed below, sequenced in a study of T cell changes during pregnancy in multiple sclerosis. This table comes from immunoSEQ multiplex PCR, and its TCRdb copy is limited to in-frame clones, with some not included. The sample includes more than 50,000 clones, about 94% of them seen just once. Sequenced here: CD8+ T cells from peripheral blood mononuclear cells, sampled after pregnancy. These receptors originate from a female donor with multiple sclerosis, enrolled in a pregnancy study.

This clone has a single count. The chain combines TRBV5-1 with TRBJ1-4; TRBD1 matches 9 bases. This CDR3 region has 14 residues. Looked up from germline, CDR1 is SGHRS and CDR2 is YFSETQ. The J segment lost 5 bases and the V segment lost 5 bases, leaving 4 bases of the junction unmatched. The CDR3 loop is CASSSGTGNEKLFF. CDR3 coding DNA: TGCGCCAGCAGTTCCGGGACAGGGAATGAAAAACTGTTTTTT. Combining the CDR3 with reference TRBV5-1 and TRBJ1-4 gives the whole variable domain KAGVTQTPRYLIKTRGQQVTLSCSPISGHRSVSWYQQTPGQGLQFLFEYFSETQRNKGNFPGRFSGRQFSNSRSEMNVSTLELGDSALYLCASSSGTGNEKLFFGSGTQLSVL.

This sequence joins TRBV7-8 and TRBJ1-1; 8 positions match TRBD1. This CDR3 is built from 14 residues. In germline, CDR1 is SGHVS, CDR2 FQNEAQ. Trimming removed 1 base from V and 6 bases from J; junction bases left unmatched: 4. DNA of the CDR3: TGTGCCAGCAGCTTAGGACAGGGGAGGGCTGAAGCTTTCTTT. It codes for CASSLGQGRAEAFF. The entire variable domain, with the rest obtained from reference TRBV7-8 and TRBJ1-1, is as follows: GAGVSQSPRYKVAKRGQDVALRCDPISGHVSLFWYQQALGQGPEFLTYFQNEAQLDKSGLPSDRFFAERPEGSVSTLKIQRTQQEDSAVYLCASSLGQGRAEAFFGQGTRLTVV.

In DNA, the CDR3 is TGTGCCAGCAGCTTCCCGGGACAGGGACCCACCTTC. It codes for CASSFPGQGPTF. V usage is TRBV11-3 and J usage is TRBJ1-2; TRBD1 aligns across 9 bases. The V gene end was trimmed by 3 bases and the J gene end by 13 bases; junction bases not matched to a gene: 6. CDR3 length equals 12 residues. Germline V gene sequence: CDR1 SGHNT, CDR2 YENEEA. The full variable domain, its missing parts supplied by reference TRBV11-3 and TRBJ1-2, is EAGVVQSPRYKIIEKKQPVAFWCNPISGHNTLYWYLQNLGQGPELLIRYENEEAVDDSQLPKDRFSAERLKGVDSTLKIQPAELGDSAVYLCASSFPGQGPTFGSGTRLTVV.

The V call is TRBV11-2, the J call TRBJ2-7, with 7 bases aligning to TRBD2. The V gene end was trimmed by 0 bases and the J gene end by 2 bases; junction bases not matched to a gene: 10. Per the germline V gene, CDR1 is SGHAT and CDR2 is FQNNGV. CDR3 length: 17 residues. CDR3: CASSLDPSGGRAYEQYF. For the CDR3, the DNA is TGTGCCAGCAGCTTAGATCCTAGCGGAGGACGAGCCTACGAGCAGTACTTC.

This chain connects TRBV27 to TRBJ2-7, with 11 bases matching TRBD2. Germline trimming cut 3 bases from V and 3 bases from J; bases unmatched to any gene: 4. This CDR3 spans 15 amino acids. Germline CDR1 is MNHEY and CDR2 is SMNVEV (reference sequence). Written as DNA, the CDR3 is TGTGCCAGCAGTTTCACTAGCGGGGGATACTACGAGCAGTACTTC. Encoded protein: CASSFTSGGYYEQYF.

This sequence joins TRBV27 and TRBJ1-4; D might be TRBD1 (6 bases). The length of the CDR3 is 14 residues. Looked up from germline, CDR1 is MNHEY and CDR2 is SMNVEV (reference sequence). V lost 6 bases, J lost 4 bases, and 12 bases lay in between. The CDR3 loop reads CASSSRGLNEKLFF. In nucleotides, the CDR3 is TGTGCCAGCAGCTCCAGGGGTCTTAATGAAAAACTGTTTTTT.

The chain employs TRBV19 and TRBJ2-5; 11 bases are a match to TRBD1. With V trimmed by 5 bases and J by 5 bases, 4 bases remained unmatched. Germline-derived CDR1 and CDR2 are LNHDA and SQIVND (reference sequence). The CDR3 totals 14 residues. The CDR3 loop reads CASSWTGGTETQYF. In DNA, the CDR3 is TGTGCCAGTAGTTGGACAGGGGGCACGGAGACCCAGTACTTC.

The rearrangement joins TRBV9 to TRBJ2-1, with 9 bases aligning to TRBD2. Looked up from germline, CDR1 is SGDLS and CDR2 is YYNGEE. The CDR3 runs to 15 residues. J lost 6 bases, V lost 3 bases, and 7 bases had no gene match. The CDR3 bases are TGTGCCAGCAGCGCCCTAGCGGGGAATCTCAATGAGCAGTTCTTC. Translated, it gives CASSALAGNLNEQFF.

The chain carries TRBV5-1 and TRBJ2-1; D perhaps matches TRBD2 (6 bases). The CDR3 loop spans 15 amino acids. Trimming cost V 2 bases and J 8 bases, with 17 bases left between them. Germline CDR1 and CDR2: SGHRS and YFSETQ. The CDR3 spells CASSLAGSLQDEQFF. DNA for the CDR3: TGCGCCAGCAGCTTAGCGGGCTCATTACAGGATGAGCAGTTCTTC. Using reference TRBV5-1 and TRBJ2-1 for the parts outside the CDR3, the full variable domain is KAGVTQTPRYLIKTRGQQVTLSCSPISGHRSVSWYQQTPGQGLQFLFEYFSETQRNKGNFPGRFSGRQFSNSRSEMNVSTLELGDSALYLCASSLAGSLQDEQFFGPGTRLTVL.

The chain is built from TRBV9 and TRBJ2-7; D might be TRBD2 (6 bases). This CDR3 region has 14 residues. The V gene's germline CDR1 is SGDLS and CDR2 YYNGEE. V gave up 4 bases and J gave up 2 bases, with 13 bases separating them. DNA for the CDR3: TGTGCCAGCAGCCCTGGGACTGGTACCTACGAGCAGTACTTC. This translates into CASSPGTGTYEQYF.

V usage is TRBV13 and J usage is TRBJ2-7; TRBD2 matches at 14 bases. The germline V gene has CDR1 PRHDT and CDR2 FYEKMQ (reference sequence). The CDR3 spans 15 residues. The V gene end was trimmed by 5 bases and the J gene end by 9 bases; junction bases not matched to a gene: 9. CDR3 in amino acids: CASSAGLAGEVGQYF. The CDR3 DNA sequence: TGTGCCAGCAGCGCGGGACTAGCGGGGGAAGTTGGGCAGTACTTC.

This rearrangement joins TRBV7-8 to TRBJ2-1, with 7 bases lining up with TRBD1. V lost 5 bases and J lost 3; bases outside the gene matches: 10. The CDR3 runs 16 residues. Looked up from germline, CDR1 is SGHVS and CDR2 is FQNEAQ. CDR3 in amino acids: CASSPTTGQVYNEQFF. The CDR3 coding sequence is TGTGCCAGCAGCCCGACCACTGGACAGGTCTACAATGAGCAGTTCTTC.

The genes are TRBV10-1 and TRBJ2-4; 9 bases map to TRBD1. CDR1 and CDR2 from the germline V gene are WNHNN and SYGVQD (reference sequence). V trimming: 6 bases; J trimming: 2 bases; junction bases outside the gene matches: 8. This CDR3 has 16 amino acids. CDR3 protein: CASRKTGGNTKNIQYF. DNA for the CDR3: TGCGCCAGCAGAAAGACAGGGGGAAATACCAAAAACATTCAGTACTTC.

The DNA for the CDR3 is TGTGCCAGCAGGGGGGACAGCTCTGGAAACACCATATATTTT. Protein sequence: CASRGDSSGNTIYF. This chain connects TRBV2 to TRBJ1-3; 7 bases line up with TRBD1. V lost 6 bases, J lost 0 bases, and 2 bases stayed unmatched. Germline values: CDR1 SNHLY, CDR2 FYNNEI. The CDR3 is 14 residues long.

The rearrangement links TRBV30 to TRBJ1-5; D gene uncertain. Germline V CDR1 and CDR2: GTSNPN, SVGIG (reference sequence). Trimming pared 0 bases from V and 4 bases from J, leaving 13 bases between. This CDR3 spans 15 amino acids. Here the CDR3 DNA reads TGTGCCTGGAGTGTACTAGGGATAGGTAATCAGCCCCAGCATTTT. It is translated as CAWSVLGIGNQPQHF.

This sequence joins TRBV11-1 and TRBJ2-7; 10 nucleotides line up with TRBD2. The CDR3 totals 17 residues. The germline V gene has CDR1 SGHAT and CDR2 FQDESV (reference sequence). Germline trimming cut 1 base from V and 0 bases from J; bases unmatched to any gene: 6. The CDR3 is CASSLEQASGSSYEQYF. The CDR3 region has the DNA TGTGCCAGCAGCTTAGAACAGGCTAGCGGGAGCTCCTACGAGCAGTACTTC. Supplemented by reference TRBV11-1 and TRBJ2-7, the full variable domain reads EAEVAQSPRYKITEKSQAVAFWCDPISGHATLYWYRQILGQGPELLVQFQDESVVDDSQLPKDRFSAERLKGVDSTLKIQPAELGDSAMYLCASSLEQASGSSYEQYFGPGTRLTVT.

V gene TRBV19 combines with J gene TRBJ1-1; 8 bases align to TRBD1. Germline V gene sequence: CDR1 LNHDA, CDR2 SQIVND (reference sequence). The CDR3 consists of 17 residues. The V segment lost 1 base and the J segment 1 base; nucleotides outside the gene matches: 8. Written as DNA, the CDR3 is TGTGCCAGTAGTATAGGCTTCGCCGGGACAGGGAACACTGAAGCTTTCTTT. Protein sequence: CASSIGFAGTGNTEAFF.

This chain connects TRBV5-4 to TRBJ2-7; TRBD1 is a possible D gene (6 bases). This CDR3 contains 14 residues. The V and J ends lost 0 bases and 6 bases respectively, with 13 bases between them. Germline V lookup: CDR1 SGHNT, CDR2 YYREEE (reference sequence). The CDR3 reads CASSLGVRGSEQYF. CDR3 nucleotides: TGTGCCAGCAGCTTGGGGGTTAGGGGGTCCGAGCAGTACTTC.

The chain couples TRBV5-4 to TRBJ2-7; D is perhaps TRBD2 (6 bases). Trimming left V 4 bases short and J 3 bases short, with 14 bases between. This CDR3 spans 14 amino acids. Germline CDR1 SGHNT, CDR2 YYREEE (reference sequence). The CDR3 here is CASSPSAGRYEQYF. CDR3 in DNA: TGTGCCAGCAGCCCCTCGGCGGGGCGCTACGAGCAGTACTTC.

The chain combines TRBV28 with TRBJ2-2; possible D gene TRBD2, 7 bases. The length of the CDR3 is 16 residues. CDR1 and CDR2 (germline): MDHEN, SYDVKM. Trimming shortened V by 0 bases and J by 4 bases, and 12 bases separated the two germline ends. The CDR3 region has the DNA TGTGCCAGCAGTTTATGGGGGGGGGCGCCCACCGGGGAGCTGTTTTTT. This sequence encodes CASSLWGGAPTGELFF.

V usage is TRBV28 and J usage is TRBJ2-7; the D gene is possibly TRBD2 (6 bases). With 6 bases removed from V and 0 bases from J, the gap between germline ends came to 9 bases. The CDR3 is 13 residues long. Germline values: CDR1 MDHEN, CDR2 SYDVKM. The CDR3 nucleotides read TGTGCCAGCAGGGACGGGAGCTCCTACGAGCAGTACTTC. Protein sequence: CASRDGSSYEQYF.

J is TRBJ2-2 and V is TRBV10-2; D gene ambiguous. The germline CDR1 and CDR2 sequences are WSHSY and SAAADI. Deletions cut 3 bases from V and 4 bases from J, with 12 bases between. This CDR3 has 15 amino acids. The chain's CDR3 is CASSDSSLITGELFF. The CDR3 DNA reads as TGCGCCAGCAGTGACTCCTCACTCATCACCGGGGAGCTGTTTTTT.

V gene TRBV14 combines with J gene TRBJ2-2; a weak D match, TRBD2 (5 bases). Between the trimmed V and J ends, which lost 1 base and 5 bases, there was a span of 11 bases. The germline V gene has CDR1 SGHDN and CDR2 FVKESK. This CDR3 spans 15 amino acids. CDR3 coding DNA: TGTGCCAGCAGCCAAGTCCGGAGCGGAACCGGGGAGCTGTTTTTT. Protein product: CASSQVRSGTGELFF.